This T cell receptor beta chain stems from a study of monozygotic twins with inflammatory bowel disease. Study outcomes and limitations: IBD patients had lower TCRbeta diversity (inverse Simpson) than healthy co-twins. Among IBD patients, fewer clonotypes were shared with others than among healthy twins, especially with disease activity.

As for this clonotype: The antigen remains unidentified.

Eight distinct reactions (per sample) were used to make the cDNA. TCRdb reprocessed the 5' RACE reads, keeping one entry per CDR3 protein, no DNA. In total, the table holds 140,000 to 150,000 distinct CDR3 sequences. This receptor was identified in a human donor with ulcerative colitis or Crohn's disease, or a healthy co-twin of an affected twin (not recorded which). Specimen: blood.

The CDR3 sequence: CASRQVGGELFF. The rearrangement links TRBV28 to TRBJ2-2. The CDR3 contains 12 residues. Germline V gives CDR1 MDHEN, CDR2 SYDVKM. The full variable domain, with the rest looked up from reference TRBV28 and TRBJ2-2, is DVKVTQSSRYLVKRTGEKVFLECVQDMDHENMFWYRQDPGLGLRLIYFSYDVKMKEKGDIPEGYSVSREKKERFSLILESASTNQTSMYLCASRQVGGELFFGEGSRLTVL.